Listed below are T cell receptor beta chains from one sample, sequenced in a study of high-grade serous ovarian cancer treatment subgroups. Assay used: immunoSEQ multiplex PCR; TCRdb lists only in-frame clones, some missing. The table has some 5,300 clones, about three quarters seen once. Material for sequencing was tumor tissue. The source is a human donor with high-grade serous ovarian cancer. CDR3s include the opening cysteine and the closing phenylalanine or tryptophan. D genes are given only for firm matches. Some rows have no size entry. The others give once, few or many, or a class for an expanded clone.

TRBJ2-7	TRBV5-1	.	.	CASSGRDGGDYEQYF	TGCGCCAGCAGCGGACGGGACGGAGGTGACTACGAGCAGTACTTC
TRBJ2-2	TRBV6-1	.	.	CASSEADGIGGELFF	TGTGCCAGCAGTGAAGCGGACGGGATCGGCGGGGAGCTGTTTTTT
TRBJ2-3	TRBV27	.	.	CASQEWGQTDTQYF	TGTGCCAGCCAGGAGTGGGGCCAAACAGATACGCAGTATTTT
TRBJ2-1	TRBV9	TRBD1	.	CASSVEGQSYNEQFF	TGTGCCAGCAGCGTAGAGGGACAGTCCTACAATGAGCAGTTCTTC
TRBJ2-3	TRBV30	TRBD2	.	CAWTSGVADTQYF	TGTGCCTGGACTAGCGGGGTGGCAGATACGCAGTATTTT
TRBJ1-6	TRBV2	.	.	CASLQGMVNSPLHF	TGTGCCAGTCTGCAGGGTATGGTTAATTCACCCCTCCACTTT
TRBJ1-4	TRBV7-9	TRBD1	.	CASSIGQGDEKLFF	TGTGCCAGCAGCATCGGACAGGGGGATGAAAAACTGTTTTTT
TRBJ1-1	TRBV12-5	.	few	CASGFSGGEAFF	TGTGCTAGTGGTTTTTCGGGGGGCGAAGCTTTCTTT
TRBJ1-5	TRBV11-3	.	few	CASSLVHQPQHF	TGTGCCAGCAGCTTAGTTCATCAGCCCCAGCATTTT
TRBJ2-5	TRBV27	.	.	CASSLSAGTETQYF	TGTGCCAGCAGTTTATCGGCGGGCACAGAGACCCAGTACTTC
TRBJ2-1	TRBV28	TRBD2	.	CASAISGAGGNEQFF	TGTGCCAGCGCCATTAGCGGGGCGGGTGGTAATGAGCAGTTCTTC
TRBJ1-6	TRBV6-4	.	few	CASRTQTGTNSPLHF	TGTGCCAGCAGGACCCAGACAGGCACAAATTCACCCCTCCACTTT
TRBJ2-7	TRBV4-3	.	.	CASSQDRTGSSYEQYF	TGCGCCAGCAGCCAAGATCGGACGGGCAGCTCCTACGAGCAGTACTTC
TRBJ1-2	TRBV5-1	.	.	CASSSVGLNYGYTF	TGCGCCAGCAGCTCGGTTGGGCTAAACTATGGCTACACCTTC
TRBJ1-2	TRBV10-3	.	.	CAISDGYRESYGYTF	TGTGCCATCAGTGATGGTTACAGGGAGAGCTATGGCTACACCTTC
TRBJ1-4	TRBV6-1	.	few	CASSAHLPNSYNEKLFF	TGTGCCAGCAGTGCCCACCTCCCCAACAGTTATAATGAAAAACTGTTTTTT
TRBJ2-1	TRBV25-1	TRBD1	.	CASSEDIGDSSYNEQFF	TGTGCCAGCAGTGAAGATATCGGGGACAGCTCCTACAATGAGCAGTTCTTC
TRBJ1-5	TRBV19	.	.	CASSMAGNQPQHF	TGTGCCAGTAGTATGGCAGGCAATCAGCCCCAGCATTTT
TRBJ1-1	TRBV18	.	.	CASSPRRGVNTEAFF	TGTGCCAGCTCACCAAGGCGGGGGGTCAACACTGAAGCTTTCTTT
TRBJ2-1	TRBV10-2	TRBD2	.	CASSKTSGGARGSNEQFF	TGCGCCAGCAGTAAGACTAGCGGGGGGGCCAGAGGCAGCAATGAGCAGTTCTTC